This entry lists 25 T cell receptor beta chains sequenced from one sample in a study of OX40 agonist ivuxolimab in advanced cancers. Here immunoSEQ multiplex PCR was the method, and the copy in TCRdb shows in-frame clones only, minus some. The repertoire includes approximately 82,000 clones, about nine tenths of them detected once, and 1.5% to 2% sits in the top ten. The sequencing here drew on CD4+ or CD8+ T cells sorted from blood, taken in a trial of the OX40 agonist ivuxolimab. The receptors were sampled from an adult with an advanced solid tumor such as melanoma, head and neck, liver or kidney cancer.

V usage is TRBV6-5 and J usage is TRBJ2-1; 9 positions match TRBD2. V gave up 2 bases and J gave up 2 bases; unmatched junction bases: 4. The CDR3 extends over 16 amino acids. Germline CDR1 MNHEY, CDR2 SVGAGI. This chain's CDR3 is CASSYDASGAYNEQFF. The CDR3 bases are TGTGCCAGCAGTTACGATGCTAGCGGGGCCTACAATGAGCAGTTCTTC.

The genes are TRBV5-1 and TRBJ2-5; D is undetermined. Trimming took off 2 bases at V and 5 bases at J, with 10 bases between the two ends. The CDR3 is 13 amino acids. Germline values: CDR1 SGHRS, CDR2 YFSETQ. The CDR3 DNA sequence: TGCGCCAGCAGCTTATATTCATCTGAGACCCAGTACTTC. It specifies CASSLYSSETQYF.

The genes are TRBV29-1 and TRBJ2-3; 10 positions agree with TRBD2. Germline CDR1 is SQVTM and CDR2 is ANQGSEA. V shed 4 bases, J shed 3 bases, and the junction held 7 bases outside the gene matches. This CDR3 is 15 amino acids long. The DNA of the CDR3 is TGCAGCGTTGCTAGCGGGAGTGCGAGGACAGATACGCAGTATTTT. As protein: CSVASGSARTDTQYF.

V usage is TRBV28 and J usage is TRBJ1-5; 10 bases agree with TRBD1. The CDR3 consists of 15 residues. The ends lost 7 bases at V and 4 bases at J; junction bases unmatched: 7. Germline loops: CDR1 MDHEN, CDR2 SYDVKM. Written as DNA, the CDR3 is TGTGCCAGCAACCTCGGGACAGGGGAAAATCAGCCCCAGCATTTT. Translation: CASNLGTGENQPQHF.

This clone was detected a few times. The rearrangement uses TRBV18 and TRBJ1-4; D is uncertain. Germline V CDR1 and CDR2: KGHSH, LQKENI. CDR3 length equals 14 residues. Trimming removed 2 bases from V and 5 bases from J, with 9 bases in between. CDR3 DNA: TGTGCCAGCTCACCAAGGACGGGGAATGAAAAACTGTTTTTT. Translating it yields CASSPRTGNEKLFF.

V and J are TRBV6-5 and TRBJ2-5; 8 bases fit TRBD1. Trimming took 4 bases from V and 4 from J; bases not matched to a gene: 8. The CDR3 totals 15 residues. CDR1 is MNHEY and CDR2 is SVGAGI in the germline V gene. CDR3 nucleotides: TGTGCCAGCAGTTTCCGGACAGGGCCAGGAGAGACCCAGTACTTC. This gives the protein CASSFRTGPGETQYF.

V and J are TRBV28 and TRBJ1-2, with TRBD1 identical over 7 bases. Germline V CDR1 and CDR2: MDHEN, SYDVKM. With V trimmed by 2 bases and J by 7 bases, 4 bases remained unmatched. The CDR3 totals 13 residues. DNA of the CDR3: TGTGCCAGCAGTTTAGTAGGGGGCGCTGGCTACACCTTC. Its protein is CASSLVGGAGYTF.

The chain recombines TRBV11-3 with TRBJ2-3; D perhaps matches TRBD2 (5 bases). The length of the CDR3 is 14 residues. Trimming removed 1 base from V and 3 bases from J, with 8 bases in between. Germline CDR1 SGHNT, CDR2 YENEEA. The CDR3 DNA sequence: TGTGCCAGCAGCTTAGCTAGCAATACAGATACGCAGTATTTT. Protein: CASSLASNTDTQYF.

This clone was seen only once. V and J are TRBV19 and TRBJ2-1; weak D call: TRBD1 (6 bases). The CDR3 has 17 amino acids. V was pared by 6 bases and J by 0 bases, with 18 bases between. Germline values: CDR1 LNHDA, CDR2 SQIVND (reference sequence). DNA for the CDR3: TGTGCCAGTAGCACCACCTTGGGGGCGAGCTCCTACAATGAGCAGTTCTTC. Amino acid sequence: CASSTTLGASSYNEQFF.

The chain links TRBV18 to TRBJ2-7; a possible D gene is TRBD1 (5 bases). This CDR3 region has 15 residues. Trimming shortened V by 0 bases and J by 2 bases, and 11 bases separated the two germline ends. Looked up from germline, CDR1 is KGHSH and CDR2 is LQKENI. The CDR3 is CASSPPSQGTYEQYF. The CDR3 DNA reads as TGTGCCAGCTCACCACCGAGCCAGGGCACCTACGAGCAGTACTTC.

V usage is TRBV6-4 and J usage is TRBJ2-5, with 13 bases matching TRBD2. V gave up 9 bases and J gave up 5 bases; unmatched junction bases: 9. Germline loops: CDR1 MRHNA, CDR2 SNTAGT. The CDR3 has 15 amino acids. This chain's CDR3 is CARIYSGLAGETQYF. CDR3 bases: TGTGCCAGGATATACTCGGGACTAGCGGGGGAGACCCAGTACTTC.

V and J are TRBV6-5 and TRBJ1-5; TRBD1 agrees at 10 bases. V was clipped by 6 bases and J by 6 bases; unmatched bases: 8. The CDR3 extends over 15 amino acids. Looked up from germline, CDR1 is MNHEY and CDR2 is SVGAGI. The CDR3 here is CASRPGTGASQPQHF. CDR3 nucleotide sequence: TGTGCCAGCAGGCCTGGGACAGGGGCATCTCAGCCCCAGCATTTT.

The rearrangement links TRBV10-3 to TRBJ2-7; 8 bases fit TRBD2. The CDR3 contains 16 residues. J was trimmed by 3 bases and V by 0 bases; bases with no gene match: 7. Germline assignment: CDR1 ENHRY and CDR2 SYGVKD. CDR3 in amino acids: CAISESIAGRSYEQYF. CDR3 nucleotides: TGTGCCATCAGTGAGTCTATAGCGGGAAGGAGCTACGAGCAGTACTTC.

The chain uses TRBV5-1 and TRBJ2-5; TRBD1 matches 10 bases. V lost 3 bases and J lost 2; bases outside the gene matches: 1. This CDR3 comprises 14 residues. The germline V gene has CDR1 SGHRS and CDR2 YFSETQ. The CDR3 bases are TGCGCCAGCAGCTCGGGACAGGGGCAAGAGACCCAGTACTTC. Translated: CASSSGQGQETQYF. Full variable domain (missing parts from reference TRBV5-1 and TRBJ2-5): KAGVTQTPRYLIKTRGQQVTLSCSPISGHRSVSWYQQTPGQGLQFLFEYFSETQRNKGNFPGRFSGRQFSNSRSEMNVSTLELGDSALYLCASSSGQGQETQYFGPGTRLLVL.

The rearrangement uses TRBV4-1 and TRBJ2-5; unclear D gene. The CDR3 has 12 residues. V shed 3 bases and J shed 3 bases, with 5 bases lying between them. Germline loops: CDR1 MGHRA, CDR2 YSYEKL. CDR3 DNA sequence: TGCGCCAGCAGCCACTCAGAAGAGACCCAGTACTTC. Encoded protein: CASSHSEETQYF.

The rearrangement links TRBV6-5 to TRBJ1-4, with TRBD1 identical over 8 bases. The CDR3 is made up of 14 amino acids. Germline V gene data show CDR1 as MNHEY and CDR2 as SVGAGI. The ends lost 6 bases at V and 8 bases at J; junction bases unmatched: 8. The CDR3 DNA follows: TGTGCCAGCAGCAACAGGGGGGTTAGGGAAAAACTGTTTTTT. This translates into CASSNRGVREKLFF.

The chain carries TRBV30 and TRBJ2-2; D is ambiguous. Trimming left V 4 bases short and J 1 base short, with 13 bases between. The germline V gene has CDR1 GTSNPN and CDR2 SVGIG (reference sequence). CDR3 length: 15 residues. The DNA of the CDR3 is TGTGCCTGGACCCCGGGTACCCTGAACACCGGGGAGCTGTTTTTT. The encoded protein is CAWTPGTLNTGELFF.

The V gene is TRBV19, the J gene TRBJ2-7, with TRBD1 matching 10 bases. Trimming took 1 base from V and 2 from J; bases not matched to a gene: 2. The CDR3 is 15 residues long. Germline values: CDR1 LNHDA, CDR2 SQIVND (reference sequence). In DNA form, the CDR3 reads TGTGCCAGTAGTATAGCGGGGACAGGGGCCTACGAGCAGTACTTC. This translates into CASSIAGTGAYEQYF.

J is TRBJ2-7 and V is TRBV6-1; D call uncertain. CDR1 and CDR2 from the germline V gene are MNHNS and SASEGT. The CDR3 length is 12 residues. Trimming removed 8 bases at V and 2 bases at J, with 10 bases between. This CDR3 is CASQRIPYEQYF. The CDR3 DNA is TGTGCCAGCCAGAGGATCCCCTACGAGCAGTACTTC.

For the CDR3, the DNA is TGTGCCAGCAGCCAAGAAGGGGCGGGAGGAATCGATACGCAGTATTTT. It encodes CASSQEGAGGIDTQYF. The rearrangement uses TRBV4-2 and TRBJ2-3; 8 bases align to TRBD2. This CDR3 contains 16 residues. Germline V gene sequence: CDR1 LGHNA, CDR2 YNFKEQ. V dropped 0 bases and J dropped 6; count of bases not matched to a gene: 8.

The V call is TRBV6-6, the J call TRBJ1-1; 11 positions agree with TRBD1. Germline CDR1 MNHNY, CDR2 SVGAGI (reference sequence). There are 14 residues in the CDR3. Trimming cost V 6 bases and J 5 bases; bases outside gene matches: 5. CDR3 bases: TGTGCCAGCAGGATAGGGACAGGGGGTACTGAAGCTTTCTTT. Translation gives CASRIGTGGTEAFF.

The CDR3 protein is CASTEQRTDTQYF. The CDR3 nucleotides read TGCGCCAGCACCGAACAACGCACAGATACGCAGTATTTT. This sequence joins TRBV5-1 and TRBJ2-3; D remains unclear. The CDR3 length is 13 residues. The ends were cut back, 6 bases at V and 1 base at J, with 9 bases in the middle. Germline CDR1 reads SGHRS; CDR2 reads YFSETQ.

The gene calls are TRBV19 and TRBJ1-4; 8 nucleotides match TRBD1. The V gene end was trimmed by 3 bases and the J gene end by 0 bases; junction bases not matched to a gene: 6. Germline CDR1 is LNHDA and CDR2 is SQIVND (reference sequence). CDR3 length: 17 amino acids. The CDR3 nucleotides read TGTGCCAGTAGTATCGGCCAGGGGGCAACAACTAATGAAAAACTGTTTTTT. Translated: CASSIGQGATTNEKLFF.

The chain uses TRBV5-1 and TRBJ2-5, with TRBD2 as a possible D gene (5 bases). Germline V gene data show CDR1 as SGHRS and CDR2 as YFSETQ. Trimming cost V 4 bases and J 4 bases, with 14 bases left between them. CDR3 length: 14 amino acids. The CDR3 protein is CASSPDSPVETQYF. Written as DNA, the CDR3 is TGCGCCAGCAGCCCGGACTCACCGGTAGAGACCCAGTACTTC. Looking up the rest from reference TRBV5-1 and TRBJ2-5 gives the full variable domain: KAGVTQTPRYLIKTRGQQVTLSCSPISGHRSVSWYQQTPGQGLQFLFEYFSETQRNKGNFPGRFSGRQFSNSRSEMNVSTLELGDSALYLCASSPDSPVETQYFGPGTRLLVL.

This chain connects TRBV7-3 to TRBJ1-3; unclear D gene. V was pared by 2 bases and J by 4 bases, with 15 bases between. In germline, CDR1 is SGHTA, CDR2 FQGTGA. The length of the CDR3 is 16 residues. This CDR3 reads CASSLREKTLGNTIYF. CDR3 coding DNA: TGTGCCAGCAGCTTACGGGAGAAAACATTAGGAAACACCATATATTTT.